A few counts support the clone carrying this T cell receptor beta chain. Its specificity is unknown. This specimen belongs to a study of vaccination and CD4 T cells after COVID-19. Study details: The post-vaccine samples came a median roughly 70 days after dose two (range 14 to 241). As control conditions, cultures were given either a CEFX pool serving as positive control, an HIV-1 Nef pool, or no peptide at all.

Study conclusions and caveats: Recorded median SARS-CoV-2-reactive clonotype numbers increased from about 20 to 38 without reaching significance.

J was trimmed by 7 bases and V by 2 bases; bases with no gene match: 4. This CDR3 is 12 amino acids long. The germline CDR1 and CDR2 sequences are DFQATT and SNEGSKA (reference sequence). Cultured CD4+ T-cell DNA underwent Oncomine TCR Beta short-read sequencing. Someone extracted genomic DNA from cultured CD4+ T cells. TCRdb reprocessed the PCR reads with MiXCR, giving one entry per CDR3 protein. The table lists 20,000 to 25,000 distinct CDR3 sequences, 40% to 50% of them singletons. Treatment meaning: 10-day PBMC culture with coronavirus spike peptide pools or control peptides (ViraFEST assay). This TCR was sampled from a human donor who had recovered from COVID-19. The specimen was CD4+ T cells from blood, cultured in vitro. This chain connects TRBV20-1 to TRBJ1-1; 7 bases are a match to TRBD1. The CDR3 DNA sequence: TGCAGTGCTAGAAAGGGGGCCATTGAAGCTTTCTTT. Protein sequence: CSARKGAIEAFF.